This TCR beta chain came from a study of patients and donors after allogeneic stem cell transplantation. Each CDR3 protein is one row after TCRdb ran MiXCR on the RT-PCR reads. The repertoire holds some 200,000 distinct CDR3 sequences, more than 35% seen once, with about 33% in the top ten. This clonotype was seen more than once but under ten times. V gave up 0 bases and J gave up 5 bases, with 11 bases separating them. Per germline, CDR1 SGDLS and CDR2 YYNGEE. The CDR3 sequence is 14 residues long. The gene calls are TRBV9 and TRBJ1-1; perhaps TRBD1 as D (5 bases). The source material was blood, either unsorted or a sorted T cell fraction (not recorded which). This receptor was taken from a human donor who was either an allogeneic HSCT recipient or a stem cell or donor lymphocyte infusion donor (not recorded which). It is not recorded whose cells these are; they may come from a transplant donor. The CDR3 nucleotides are TGTGCCAGCAGCGTAGACAGGTCGAGGACTGAAGCTTTCTTT. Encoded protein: CASSVDRSRTEAFF.